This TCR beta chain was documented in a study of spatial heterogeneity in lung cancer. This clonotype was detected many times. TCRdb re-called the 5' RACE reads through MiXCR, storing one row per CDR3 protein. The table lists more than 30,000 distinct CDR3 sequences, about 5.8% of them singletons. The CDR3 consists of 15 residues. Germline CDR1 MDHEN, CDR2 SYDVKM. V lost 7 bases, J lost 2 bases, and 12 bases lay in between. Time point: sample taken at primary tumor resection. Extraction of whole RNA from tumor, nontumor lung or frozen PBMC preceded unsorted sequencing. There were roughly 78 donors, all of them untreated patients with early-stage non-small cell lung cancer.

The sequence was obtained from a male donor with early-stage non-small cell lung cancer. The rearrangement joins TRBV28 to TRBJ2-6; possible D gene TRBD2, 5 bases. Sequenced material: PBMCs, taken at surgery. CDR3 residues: CASTLRGPGANVLTF. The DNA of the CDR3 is TGTGCCAGCACCTTAAGAGGGCCTGGGGCCAACGTCCTGACTTTC.